This T cell receptor (beta chain) emerged from a study of blood T cells in healthy people across ages (dated by TCRdb to 2015 to 2017). Turning to the overall study: In model experiments, template switching captured about one uniquely barcoded TCR beta cDNA molecule for every two T cells. The donors were divided into four age groups: young (average 16 years), middle-aged (about 39), aged (approximately 64) and long-lived (roughly 82). Two additional independent replicas of 1 million unique cDNA reads from the same blood draw were analyzed for two donors (one aged 18 to 30 and one aged 80 or older). Age-related changes in TCR beta repertoire diversity were measured in the study by deep sequencing normalized with unique cDNA molecular identifiers. To avoid experimental bias, donors of different ages were randomly spread across the sequencing lanes.

Results and caveats for the whole study, not just this receptor: The percentage of naive T cells measured by flow cytometry correlated strongly with observed TCR beta diversity. As age increased, observed TCR beta diversity per million T cells dropped in a roughly linear way, and a significant reduction was already evident by age 40. Since profiling was done on bulk unsorted PBMCs, naive and antigen-experienced compartments could not be conclusively compared. Compared with the aged group, the long-lived group had more naive CD4+ T cells, fewer expanded clones and increased TCR diversity, suggesting age selection. Estimates of total diversity from one million sequenced T cells were regarded as lower bounds and underestimates. Donor CMV infection status was unknown, potentially confounding age-related changes in expanded clonotypes.

The donors were under 40 Caucasian individuals from Russia, aged 6 to 90 years, who were systemically healthy. Approximately 10 milliliters of peripheral blood were collected from each donor into EDTA-treated Vacutainer tubes. Ficoll-Paque density-gradient centrifugation was used to isolate PBMCs, with at least 6.5 million per sample. Total RNA was extracted from PBMCs with Trizol reagent, with at least 6 micrograms obtained per sample. The percentages of naive CD45RAhigh/CD27high T cells were determined by flow cytometry on a PBMC aliquot from every donor. V is shortened by 7 bases, J by 10 bases, and the region joining them spans 16 bases. CDR1 MNHEY and CDR2 SVGEGT were looked up in the germline V gene. Counted from cysteine to phenylalanine, this CDR3 has 12 amino acids. This entry keeps only the CDR3 DNA: 36 bases, framed from base 1. To prepare the library, 5' RACE was applied. The sequencer listed for this sample is Illumina HiSeq 2500. A second PCR of about 7 to 12 cycles was run with a J-beta primer mix and a sample-barcoded 5' primer. A template-switch 5' adaptor carrying 12 random nucleotides introduced a unique molecular identifier onto each TCR beta cDNA molecule. At least 3 million CDR3-containing paired-end reads were obtained from each sample. All of the RNA was converted into first-strand cDNA using the Mint cDNA synthesis kit, with a TRBC-specific oligonucleotide serving as the primer. All cDNA was treated with uracil-DNA glycosylase and then went through a first 18-cycle PCR with the universal primers M1SS and BC2_uni_R. Per the source publication's procedure: For normalization, 1 million high-quality reads, each with a distinct molecular identifier, were randomly selected from each sample. Reads sharing molecular identifiers were discarded rather than binned into consensus sequences. MiTCR, run with a Q25 quality threshold and the strictest error-elimination algorithm, handled CDR3 identification, clonotype clustering and error correction. A nonparametric unseen species model using Euler transformation provided a lower-bound estimate of total TCR beta diversity. TCRdb ran its own pipeline on the public reads, namely fastp trimming at Q25 and MiXCR clone calling, and kept in-frame beta chains. Every entry covers one CDR3 protein and lists the most common genes and DNA from its rows. TCRdb, not the original authors, processed these V and J calls. The sample table contains 800,000 or so distinct CDR3 sequences; only one count was recorded for around 68% of them. The top ten clonotypes cover approximately 30% of the sample.

This clonotype has just a few counts. Its antigen specificity is not known. One base away there is no much larger clone; base qualities are not given. The TCR originated in a man under 40 in good health. The sequenced sample consisted of blood. Recombination connected TRBV6-2 or TRBV6-3 to TRBJ1-1, and possibly TRBD1, on 5 matching bases. The nucleotides are TGTGCCAGCACCGCCGGGCGGGGGGGAGCTTTCTTT. Its translation is CASTAGRGGAFF.